These 14 T cell receptor beta chains originate from one sample sequenced in a study of T cells expressing NK-cell markers. TCRdb re-called the 5' RACE reads; one entry per CDR3 protein, DNA not given. Its table lists 250,000 or so distinct CDR3 sequences. Sequencing input: blood T cells: a sorted CD56 or NKG2C T cell subset, CD4+ or CD8+ T cells, or bulk PBMC T cells (not recorded which). Every receptor here comes from a woman between 18 and 69 years old in good health.

The rearrangement links TRBV10-3 to TRBJ2-1; TCRdb outputs TRBD2, but without DNA this stays unchecked. Germline V lookup: CDR1 ENHRY, CDR2 SYGVKD. The CDR3 has 14 amino acids. The CDR3 loop reads CAIEGLAGANEQFF.

The chain combines TRBV24-1 with TRBJ2-1; TCRdb outputs TRBD1, but without DNA this stays unchecked. The germline V gene has CDR1 KGHDR and CDR2 SFDVKD. This CDR3 has 12 amino acids. The CDR3 region is CAVGTNSGEQFF.

The gene calls are TRBV6-2 or TRBV6-3 and TRBJ1-2. Germline loops: CDR1 MNHEY, CDR2 SVGEGT. There are 15 residues in the CDR3. The CDR3 sequence: CASSYSKGQLNGYTF.

The chain joins TRBV12-5 to TRBJ1-6; TCRdb names TRBD1, which stays unverified in the absence of DNA. The germline V gene has CDR1 LGHNT and CDR2 FRNRAP. There are 15 residues in the CDR3. The CDR3 loop reads CASGYWDGGNSPLHF.

This chain uses TRBV9 with TRBJ1-1; without DNA, the TCRdb call of TRBD1 cannot be checked. The CDR3 is 14 residues long. Germline values: CDR1 SGDLS, CDR2 YYNGEE. The CDR3 here is CASSGDRGDTEAFF.

The chain recombines TRBV10-3 with TRBJ1-1. The germline V gene encodes CDR1 ENHRY and CDR2 SYGVKD. CDR3 length equals 13 residues. CDR3: CAITAWREEEAFF.

This chain joins TRBV3-1 and TRBJ1-1. This CDR3 spans 14 amino acids. Germline V gives CDR1 LGHDT, CDR2 YNNKEL (reference sequence). The CDR3 loop is CASSQLAMNTEAFF.

This rearrangement joins TRBV6-2 or TRBV6-3 to TRBJ2-1; TCRdb's D gene call, TRBD1, goes unchecked for lack of DNA. There are 15 residues in the CDR3. The germline V gene has CDR1 MNHEY and CDR2 SVGEGT. CDR3 sequence: CASTDQGQNNNEQFF.

The genes are TRBV5-5 and TRBJ1-2; the TRBD1 assignment by TCRdb is unverifiable without DNA. CDR3 length equals 15 residues. CDR1 is SGHKS, CDR2 YYEKEE, per germline (reference sequence). CDR3 region: CASSLPWDRGHGYTF.

The chain carries TRBV29-1 and TRBJ2-2; TCRdb designates TRBD1, a call that cannot be tested without DNA. Germline loops: CDR1 SQVTM, CDR2 ANQGSEA. The CDR3 runs 13 residues. The CDR3 reads CSVDGTGTGELFF.

The rearrangement uses TRBV4-3 and TRBJ2-7; TCRdb returns TRBD1, unconfirmable since there is no DNA. Germline V gives CDR1 LGHNA, CDR2 YSLEER. The CDR3 is 17 amino acids. The CDR3 region is CASSLLPTGAGPYEQYF.

V is TRBV6-1 and J is TRBJ2-7; the D gene TCRdb calls, TRBD2, cannot be checked with no DNA. The germline CDR1 and CDR2 sequences are MNHNS and SASEGT. CDR3 size: 15 residues. The CDR3 region is CASSEGTSGVYEQYF.

CDR3 sequence reads: CASSVKSGTNTEAFF. This chain links TRBV6-1 with TRBJ1-1; no DNA is available, so the TRBD1 call from TCRdb remains unchecked. The germline CDR1 and CDR2 sequences are MNHNS and SASEGT. The CDR3 is 15 amino acids.

The genes are TRBV12-3 or TRBV12-4 and TRBJ2-7; TCRdb gives TRBD2 as the D gene, but with no DNA this cannot be confirmed. The CDR3 length is 15 residues. The CDR3 region is CASTHGLAAGYEQYF.